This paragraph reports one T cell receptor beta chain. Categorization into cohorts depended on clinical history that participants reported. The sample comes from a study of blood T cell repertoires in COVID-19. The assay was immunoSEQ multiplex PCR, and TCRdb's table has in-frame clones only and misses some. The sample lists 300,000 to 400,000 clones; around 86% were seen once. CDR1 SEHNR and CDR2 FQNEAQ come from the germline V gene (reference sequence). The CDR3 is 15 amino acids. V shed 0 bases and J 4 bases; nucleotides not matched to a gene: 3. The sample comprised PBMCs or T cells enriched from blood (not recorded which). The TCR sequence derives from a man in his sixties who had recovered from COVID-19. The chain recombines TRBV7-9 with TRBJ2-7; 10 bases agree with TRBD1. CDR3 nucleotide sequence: TGTGCCAGCAGCTTAGCGACAGGGGGCTTGTACGAGCAGTACTTC. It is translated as CASSLATGGLYEQYF.